This TCR beta chain was profiled in a study of cytomegalovirus exposure and HLA in healthy donors. Whole-study results and caveats: A likely sequencing artifact accounted for one observed cluster of highly shared sequence variants.

The study ran its PCR with 60 Vbeta and 13 Jbeta primers. Data came from immunoSEQ multiplex PCR; TCRdb stores just in-frame clones and leaves some out. The data contain roughly 150,000 clones, around a tenth of them seen just once; the ten biggest clones take up less than 2%. CDR1 SQVTM and CDR2 ANQGSEA come from the germline V gene. V dropped 5 bases and J dropped 3 bases, with 24 bases sitting between them. The length of the CDR3 is 17 residues. This clone was seen a handful of times. Its antigen is still unknown. Specimen: PBMCs. The J gene is TRBJ2-3, the V gene TRBV29-1; a possible D gene is TRBD2 (6 bases). This clonotype was sampled from a male donor in good health and CMV-seronegative. CDR3 region: CSVTPLLPGVGTDTQYF. The CDR3 nucleotides are TGCAGCGTTACCCCGCTCTTGCCGGGAGTTGGAACAGATACGCAGTATTTT.